These 8 T cell receptor beta chains were all obtained from the same sample, sequenced in a study of shared clonotypes between healthy human individuals. The repertoire was sequenced with immunoSEQ multiplex PCR; TCRdb's copy has only in-frame clones and lacks some. Of some 740,000 clones listed, 85% to 95% are singletons. Cells designated naive CD8 were CD45RO-negative and were positively selected for CCR7, with terminally differentiated effector memory CD45RA+ cells excluded. Sequences were obtained from naive CD8+ T cells sorted from blood. The source of these receptors is a man aged 25 to 40 in good health.

The chain has TRBV4-1 and TRBJ2-1, with D perhaps assigned TRBD1 or TRBD2 (6 bases each). Per germline, CDR1 MGHRA and CDR2 YSYEKL. The CDR3 spans 16 residues. V shed 3 bases and J shed 7 bases, with 19 bases lying between them. The CDR3 loop reads CASSHPGARASNEQFF. As DNA, the CDR3 is TGCGCCAGCAGCCACCCGGGGGCCAGGGCTAGTAATGAGCAGTTCTTC.

DNA of the CDR3: TGCAGCGTCCCCGACACGTTAGCTAACTATGGCTACACCTTC. Protein: CSVPDTLANYGYTF. The chain carries TRBV29-1 and TRBJ1-2; D unclear. Trimming shortened V by 6 bases and J by 0 bases, and 14 bases separated the two germline ends. Looked up from germline, CDR1 is SQVTM and CDR2 is ANQGSEA. The CDR3 loop spans 14 amino acids.

As for this clone: One end of the junction is discordant with germline, which a read error may explain. The identical CDR3 is also encoded by other nucleotide sequences in the sample. This chain links TRBV19 with TRBJ2-2, with 12 positions matching TRBD2. Germline V CDR1 and CDR2: LNHDA, SQIVND (reference sequence). This CDR3 has 16 residues. CDR3 nucleotides: TGTGCCAGTAGTGTTGGACTAGCGGGACCCACCGGGGAGCTGTTCTTT. This sequence encodes CASSVGLAGPTGELFF.

The V and J genes are TRBV27 and TRBJ2-3; TRBD2 matches 10 bases. The CDR3 consists of 18 residues. Trimming cost V 0 bases and J 5 bases; bases outside gene matches: 11. Per the germline V gene, CDR1 is MNHEY and CDR2 is SMNVEV (reference sequence). CDR3 in amino acids: CASSLSGLALFGQDTQYF. Here the CDR3 DNA reads TGTGCCAGCAGTTTATCGGGACTAGCGTTGTTCGGCCAAGATACGCAGTATTTT.

This clone was seen once. This chain links TRBV7-9 with TRBJ2-3; perhaps TRBD1 as D (6 bases). The CDR3 is 15 residues long. From germline, CDR1 is SEHNR and CDR2 FQNEAQ (reference sequence). Trimming cost V 2 bases and J 2 bases, with 11 bases left between them. CDR3 loop: CASSLSDSHTDTQYF. The CDR3, as DNA: TGTGCCAGCAGCTTATCGGACAGTCACACAGATACGCAGTATTTT. The full variable domain, completed using reference TRBV7-9 and TRBJ2-3, is DTGVSQNPRHKITKRGQNVTFRCDPISEHNRLYWYRQTLGQGPEFLTYFQNEAQLEKSRLLSDRFSAERPKGSFSTLEIQRTEQGDSAMYLCASSLSDSHTDTQYFGPGTRLTVL.

The chain has TRBV9 and TRBJ2-7, with D hard to call. Germline V gene sequence: CDR1 SGDLS, CDR2 YYNGEE. Trimming removed 0 bases at V and 0 bases at J, with 10 bases between. CDR3 length: 15 amino acids. The CDR3 bases are TGTGCCAGCAGCGTAGGGACGATTAGCTCCTACGAGCAGTACTTC. It codes for CASSVGTISSYEQYF. Supplemented by reference TRBV9 and TRBJ2-7, the full variable domain reads DSGVTQTPKHLITATGQRVTLRCSPRSGDLSVYWYQQSLDQGLQFLIQYYNGEERAKGNILERFSAQQFPDLHSELNLSSLELGDSALYFCASSVGTISSYEQYFGPGTRLTVT.

V is TRBV4-1 and J is TRBJ2-1, with a weak D call TRBD2 (5 bases). The V and J ends lost 0 bases and 6 bases respectively, with 12 bases between them. This CDR3 comprises 15 residues. In germline, CDR1 is MGHRA, CDR2 YSYEKL. The CDR3 DNA sequence: TGCGCCAGCAGCCAAGATCCCGGGAACCTCAATGAGCAGTTCTTC. This sequence encodes CASSQDPGNLNEQFF.

Concerning this clone: A much bigger clone sits one base away, suggesting this may be a read error. The chain employs TRBV11-1 and TRBJ1-1; D remains ambiguous. V dropped 3 bases and J dropped 1 base, with 3 bases sitting between them. CDR1 is SGHAT, CDR2 FQDESV, per germline (reference sequence). The CDR3 contains 12 residues. The CDR3: CASSFGNTEAFF. CDR3 in DNA: TGTGCCAGCAGCTTCGGGAACACTGAAGCTTTCTTT.